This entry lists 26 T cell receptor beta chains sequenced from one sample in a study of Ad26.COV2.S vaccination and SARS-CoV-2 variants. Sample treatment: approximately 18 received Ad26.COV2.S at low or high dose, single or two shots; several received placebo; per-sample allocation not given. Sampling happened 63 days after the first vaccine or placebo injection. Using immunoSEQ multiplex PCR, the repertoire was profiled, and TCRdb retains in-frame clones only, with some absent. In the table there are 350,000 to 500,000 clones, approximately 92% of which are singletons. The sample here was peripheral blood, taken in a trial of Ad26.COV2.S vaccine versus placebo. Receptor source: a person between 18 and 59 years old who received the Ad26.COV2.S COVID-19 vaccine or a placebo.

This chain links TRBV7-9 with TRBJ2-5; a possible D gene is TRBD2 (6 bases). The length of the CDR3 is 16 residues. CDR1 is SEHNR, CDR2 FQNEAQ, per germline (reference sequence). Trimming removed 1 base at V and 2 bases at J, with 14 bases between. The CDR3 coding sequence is TGTGCCAGCAGCTTAGATTGGTCTAGCGTACAAGAGACCCAGTACTTC. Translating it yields CASSLDWSSVQETQYF.

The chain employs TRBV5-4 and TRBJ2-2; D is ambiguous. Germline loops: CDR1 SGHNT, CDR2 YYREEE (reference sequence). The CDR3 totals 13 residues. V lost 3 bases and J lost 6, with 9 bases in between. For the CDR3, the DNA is TGTGCCAGCAGCTCCTTATTGGCCGGGGAGCTGTTTTTT. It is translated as CASSSLLAGELFF.

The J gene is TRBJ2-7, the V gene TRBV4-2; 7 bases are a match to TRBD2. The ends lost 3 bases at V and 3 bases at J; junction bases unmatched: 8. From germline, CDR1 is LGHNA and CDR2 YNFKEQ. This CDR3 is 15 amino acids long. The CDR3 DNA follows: TGTGCCAGCAGCCAGGGAGGGCCAGAATACTACGAGCAGTACTTC. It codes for CASSQGGPEYYEQYF.

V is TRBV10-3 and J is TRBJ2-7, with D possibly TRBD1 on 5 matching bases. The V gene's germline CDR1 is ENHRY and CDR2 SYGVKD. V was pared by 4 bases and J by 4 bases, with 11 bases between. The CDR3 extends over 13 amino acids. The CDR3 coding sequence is TGTGCCATCAGTGGGATAGGGGTGTACGAGCAGTACTTC. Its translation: CAISGIGVYEQYF.

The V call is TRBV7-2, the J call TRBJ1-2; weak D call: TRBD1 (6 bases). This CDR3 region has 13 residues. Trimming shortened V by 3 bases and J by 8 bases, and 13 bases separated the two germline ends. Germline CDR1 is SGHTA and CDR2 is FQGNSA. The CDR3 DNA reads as TGTGCCAGCAGCTTGGGTATTGGGGGCGGCTACACCTTC. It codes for CASSLGIGGGYTF.

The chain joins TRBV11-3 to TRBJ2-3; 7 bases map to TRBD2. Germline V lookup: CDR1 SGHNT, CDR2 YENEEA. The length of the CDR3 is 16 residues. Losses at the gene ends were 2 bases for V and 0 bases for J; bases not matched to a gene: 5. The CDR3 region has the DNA TGTGCCAGCAGCTTACGAGGTAGCGGGAGCACAGATACGCAGTATTTT. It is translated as CASSLRGSGSTDTQYF.

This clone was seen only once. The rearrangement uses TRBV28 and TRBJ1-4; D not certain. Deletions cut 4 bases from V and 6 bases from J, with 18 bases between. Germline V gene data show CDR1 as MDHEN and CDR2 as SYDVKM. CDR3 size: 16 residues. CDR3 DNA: TGTGCCAGCAGTTATCAACCCCAGAGACCCTATGAAAAACTGTTTTTT. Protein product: CASSYQPQRPYEKLFF.

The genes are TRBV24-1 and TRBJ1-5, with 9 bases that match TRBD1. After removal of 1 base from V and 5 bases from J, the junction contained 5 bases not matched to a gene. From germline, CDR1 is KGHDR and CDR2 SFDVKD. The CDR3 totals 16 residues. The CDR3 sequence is CATSDLRDREYQPQHF. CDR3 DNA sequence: TGTGCCACCAGTGATTTAAGGGACAGGGAATATCAGCCCCAGCATTTT.

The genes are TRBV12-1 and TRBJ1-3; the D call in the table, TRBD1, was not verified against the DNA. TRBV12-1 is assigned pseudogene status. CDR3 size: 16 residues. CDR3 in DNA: TGTGCCAGCAGCTTCTCCACAGGGAAAGCTGGAAACACCATATATTTT. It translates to CASSFSTGKAGNTIYF.

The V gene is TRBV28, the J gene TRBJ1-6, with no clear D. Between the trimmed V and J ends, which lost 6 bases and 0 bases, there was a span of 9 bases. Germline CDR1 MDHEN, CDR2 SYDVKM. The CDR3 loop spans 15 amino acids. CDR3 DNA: TGTGCCAGCAGGAAGGAGAGCTCCTATAATTCACCCCTCCACTTT. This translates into CASRKESSYNSPLHF.

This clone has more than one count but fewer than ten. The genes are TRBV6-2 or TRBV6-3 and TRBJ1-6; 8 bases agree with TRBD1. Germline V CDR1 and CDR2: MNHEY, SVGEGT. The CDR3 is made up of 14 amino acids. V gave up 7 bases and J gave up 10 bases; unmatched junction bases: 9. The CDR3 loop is CASTPLQGESPLHF. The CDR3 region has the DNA TGTGCCAGCACCCCTCTACAGGGGGAATCACCCCTCCACTTT.

The CDR3 coding sequence is TGTGCCTGGAGTCCCACGGGCTATGGCTACACCTTC. This translates into CAWSPTGYGYTF. This chain links TRBV30 with TRBJ1-2, with D unclear. From germline, CDR1 is GTSNPN and CDR2 SVGIG (reference sequence). Trimming took off 2 bases at V and 4 bases at J, with 8 bases between the two ends. The CDR3 sequence is 12 residues long.

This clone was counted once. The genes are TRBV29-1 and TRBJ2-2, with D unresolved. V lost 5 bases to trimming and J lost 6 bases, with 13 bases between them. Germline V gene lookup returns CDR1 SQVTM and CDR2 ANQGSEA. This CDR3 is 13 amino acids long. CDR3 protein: CSVRKVNAGELFF. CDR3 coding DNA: TGCAGCGTTCGCAAGGTGAATGCCGGGGAGCTGTTTTTT.

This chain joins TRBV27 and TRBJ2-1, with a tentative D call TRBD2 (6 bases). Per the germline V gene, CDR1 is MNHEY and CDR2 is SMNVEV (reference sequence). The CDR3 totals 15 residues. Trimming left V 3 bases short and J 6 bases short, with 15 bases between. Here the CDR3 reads CASSFSRPGGNEQFF. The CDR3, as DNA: TGTGCCAGCAGTTTTTCACGACCCGGGGGCAATGAGCAGTTCTTC.

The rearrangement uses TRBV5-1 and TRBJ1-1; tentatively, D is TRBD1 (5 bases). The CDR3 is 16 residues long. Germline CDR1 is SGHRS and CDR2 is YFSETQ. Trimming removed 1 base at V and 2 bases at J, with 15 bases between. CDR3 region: CASSLRVTGDNTEAFF. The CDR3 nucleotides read TGCGCCAGCAGCTTGAGGGTCACAGGAGACAACACTGAAGCTTTCTTT.

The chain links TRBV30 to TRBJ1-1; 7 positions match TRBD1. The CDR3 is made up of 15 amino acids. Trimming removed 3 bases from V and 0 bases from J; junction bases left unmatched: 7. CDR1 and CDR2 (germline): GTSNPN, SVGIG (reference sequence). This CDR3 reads CAWRLSGGVNTEAFF. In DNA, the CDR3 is TGTGCCTGGAGGCTCTCAGGGGGTGTGAACACTGAAGCTTTCTTT.

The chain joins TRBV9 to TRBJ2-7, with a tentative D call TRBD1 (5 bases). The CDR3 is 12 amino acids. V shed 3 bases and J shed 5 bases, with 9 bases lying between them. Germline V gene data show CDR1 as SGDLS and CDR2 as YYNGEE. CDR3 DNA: TGTGCCAGCAGCGCCCAGGGTCACGAGCAGTACTTC. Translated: CASSAQGHEQYF.

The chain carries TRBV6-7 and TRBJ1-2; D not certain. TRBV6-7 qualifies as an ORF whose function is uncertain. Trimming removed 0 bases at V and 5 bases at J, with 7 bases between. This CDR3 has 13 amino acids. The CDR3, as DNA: TGTGCCAGCAGTTACTCGGCGGATTATGGCTACACCTTC. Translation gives CASSYSADYGYTF.

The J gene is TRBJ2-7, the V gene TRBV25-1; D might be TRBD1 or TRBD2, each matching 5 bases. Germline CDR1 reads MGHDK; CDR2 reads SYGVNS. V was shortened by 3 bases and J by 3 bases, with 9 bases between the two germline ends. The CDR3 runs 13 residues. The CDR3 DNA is TGTGCCAGCAGTGACAGGGAGAGCTACGAGCAGTACTTC. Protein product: CASSDRESYEQYF.

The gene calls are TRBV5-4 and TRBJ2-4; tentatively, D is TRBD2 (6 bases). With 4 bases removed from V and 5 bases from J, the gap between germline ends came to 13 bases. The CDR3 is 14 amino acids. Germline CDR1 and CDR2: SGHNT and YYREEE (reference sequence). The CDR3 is CASSPGGGENIQYF. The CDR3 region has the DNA TGTGCCAGCAGCCCCGGCGGCGGGGAAAACATTCAGTACTTC.

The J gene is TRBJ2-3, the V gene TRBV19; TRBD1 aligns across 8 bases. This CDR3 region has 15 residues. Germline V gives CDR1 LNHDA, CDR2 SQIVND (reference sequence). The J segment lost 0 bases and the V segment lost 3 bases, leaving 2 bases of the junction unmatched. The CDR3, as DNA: TGTGCCAGTAGTATCCGACAGGGGAGCACAGATACGCAGTATTTT. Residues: CASSIRQGSTDTQYF.

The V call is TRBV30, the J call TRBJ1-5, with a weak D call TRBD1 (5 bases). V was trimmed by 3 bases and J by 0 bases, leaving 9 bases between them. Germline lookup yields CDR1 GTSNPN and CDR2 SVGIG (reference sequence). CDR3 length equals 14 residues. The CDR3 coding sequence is TGTGCCTGGAGCCTAGGGACTAGCAATCAGCCCCAGCATTTT. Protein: CAWSLGTSNQPQHF.

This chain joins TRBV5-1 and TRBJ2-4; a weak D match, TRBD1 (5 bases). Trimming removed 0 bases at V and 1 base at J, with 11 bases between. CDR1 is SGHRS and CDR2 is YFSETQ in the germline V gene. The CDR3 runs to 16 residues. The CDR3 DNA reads TGCGCCAGCAGCTTGGGGACATTGGGGGCCAAAAACATTCAGTACTTC. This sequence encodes CASSLGTLGAKNIQYF.

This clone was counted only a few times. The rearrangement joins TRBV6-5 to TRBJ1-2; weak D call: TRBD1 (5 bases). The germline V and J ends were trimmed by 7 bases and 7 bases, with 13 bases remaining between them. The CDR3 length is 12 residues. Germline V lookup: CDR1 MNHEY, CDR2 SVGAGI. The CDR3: CASTGTLSGYTF. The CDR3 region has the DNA TGTGCCAGCACTGGGACGTTGAGTGGCTACACCTTC.

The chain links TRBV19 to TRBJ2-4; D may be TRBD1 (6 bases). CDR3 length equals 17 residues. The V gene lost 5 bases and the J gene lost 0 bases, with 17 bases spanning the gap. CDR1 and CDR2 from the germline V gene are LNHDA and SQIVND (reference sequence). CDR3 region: CASSPLTGSLAKNIQYF. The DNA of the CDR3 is TGTGCCAGTAGTCCCCTTACAGGGAGCCTAGCCAAAAACATTCAGTACTTC.

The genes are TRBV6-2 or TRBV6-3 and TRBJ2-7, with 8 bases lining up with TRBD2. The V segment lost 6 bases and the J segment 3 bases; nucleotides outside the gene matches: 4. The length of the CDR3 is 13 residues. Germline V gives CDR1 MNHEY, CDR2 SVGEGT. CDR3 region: CASSRSGSYEQYF. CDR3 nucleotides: TGTGCCAGCAGCCGAAGCGGGAGCTACGAGCAGTACTTC.